The 27 T cell receptor beta chains listed next were all sequenced from one sample in a study of high-grade serous ovarian cancer treatment subgroups. Tumor samples were taken before definitive surgery or chemotherapy. Repertoires were generated with immunoSEQ multiplex PCR, while TCRdb's copy carries only in-frame clones and drops some. The sample contains some 27,000 clones, around 80% of which appear only once. Sequencing input: tumor tissue. These receptor sequences come from a human donor with high-grade serous ovarian cancer.

The chain employs TRBV4-2 and TRBJ2-2; D is perhaps TRBD2 (5 bases). V was pared by 4 bases and J by 7 bases, with 13 bases between. Germline V lookup: CDR1 LGHNA, CDR2 YNFKEQ. There are 14 residues in the CDR3. The CDR3 DNA reads as TGTGCCAGCAGCCCTGACGGGGTGAACGGGGAGCTGTTTTTT. It translates to CASSPDGVNGELFF.

The chain employs TRBV2 and TRBJ2-1; D perhaps matches TRBD1 (6 bases). CDR3 length: 14 amino acids. Trimming took off 8 bases at V and 2 bases at J, with 13 bases between the two ends. Germline loops: CDR1 SNHLY, CDR2 FYNNEI. The DNA of the CDR3 is TGTGCCAGCGGGGGCCCATCGACCTACAATGAGCAGTTCTTC. As protein: CASGGPSTYNEQFF.

The chain has TRBV6-1 and TRBJ2-7, with D unresolved. CDR1 and CDR2 from the germline V gene are MNHNS and SASEGT. The CDR3 extends over 13 amino acids. Trimming pared 6 bases from V and 2 bases from J, leaving 11 bases between. The CDR3 loop reads CASSPVPPYEQYF. The CDR3 DNA reads TGTGCCAGCAGCCCTGTGCCCCCCTACGAGCAGTACTTC.

In its sample, this clone was seen a few times. This chain joins TRBV28 and TRBJ2-3; 9 bases match TRBD2. J lost 2 bases, V lost 4 bases, and 13 bases had no gene match. Germline V gene lookup returns CDR1 MDHEN and CDR2 SYDVKM. The CDR3 spans 18 residues. The CDR3 protein is CASSSTSGGGSVTDTQYF. The CDR3 coding sequence is TGTGCCAGCAGTTCGACTAGCGGAGGGGGAAGTGTCACAGATACGCAGTATTTT.

The chain employs TRBV5-1 and TRBJ1-1, with D possibly matching TRBD1 (6 bases). This CDR3 has 14 residues. Germline assignment: CDR1 SGHRS and CDR2 YFSETQ. V was trimmed by 4 bases and J by 5 bases, leaving 15 bases between them. The DNA for the CDR3 is TGCGCCAGCAGCACTGGGGGCCAGATGACTGAAGCTTTCTTT. Translating gives CASSTGGQMTEAFF.

This sequence joins TRBV5-5 and TRBJ2-1, with D perhaps given as TRBD1 or TRBD2 (5 bases each). The CDR3 extends over 16 amino acids. Trimming removed 1 base from V and 0 bases from J, with 11 bases in between. Germline assignment: CDR1 SGHKS and CDR2 YYEKEE (reference sequence). Written as DNA, the CDR3 is TGTGCCAGCAGCTTGTCCGGGACCGTCTCCTACAATGAGCAGTTCTTC. Translated: CASSLSGTVSYNEQFF.

V usage is TRBV13 and J usage is TRBJ2-5, with 8 bases identical to TRBD2. The CDR3 consists of 18 residues. The germline CDR1 and CDR2 sequences are PRHDT and FYEKMQ (reference sequence). The V gene end was trimmed by 3 bases and the J gene end by 7 bases; junction bases not matched to a gene: 19. The CDR3 DNA follows: TGTGCCAGCAGCTTGGGTGGGACGGGAGGGCCTCCCGTTGTGACCCAGTACTTC. As protein: CASSLGGTGGPPVVTQYF.

The V and J genes are TRBV28 and TRBJ2-3; D unclear. V shed 3 bases and J shed 8 bases, with 6 bases lying between them. Germline values: CDR1 MDHEN, CDR2 SYDVKM. The CDR3 is 11 amino acids. The CDR3 loop reads CASSFTVTQYF. In nucleotides, the CDR3 is TGTGCCAGCAGTTTTACGGTTACGCAGTATTTT.

The chain has TRBV5-5 and TRBJ2-7; D unresolved. The CDR3 covers 13 residues. Trimming took off 1 base at V and 2 bases at J, with 7 bases between the two ends. In germline, CDR1 is SGHKS, CDR2 YYEKEE (reference sequence). The CDR3 DNA reads TGTGCCAGCAGCTTGCGGTTCCCCTACGAGCAGTACTTC. It yields the protein CASSLRFPYEQYF.

This clone has just a few counts. This sample also contains other DNA sequences that code for the same CDR3. The chain combines TRBV6-5 with TRBJ1-2; TRBD1 might be the D (5 bases). Per the germline V gene, CDR1 is MNHEY and CDR2 is SVGAGI. This CDR3 is built from 13 residues. V lost 6 bases and J 4 bases, leaving 12 bases between the germline ends. The DNA for the CDR3 is TGTGCCAGCAGCCCCGGGGCGGTCTATGGCTACACCTTC. The encoded protein is CASSPGAVYGYTF.

J is TRBJ2-7 and V is TRBV6-1; tentative D call: TRBD1 (6 bases). Germline V CDR1 and CDR2: MNHNS, SASEGT. Trimming pared 3 bases from V and 7 bases from J, leaving 10 bases between. The CDR3 runs 12 residues. CDR3 DNA: TGTGCCAGCAGTGAGGGGGCCCGTGAGCAGTACTTC. Residues: CASSEGAREQYF.

This clone was seen a few times. The chain carries TRBV28 and TRBJ2-1; 7 bases agree with TRBD2. The J segment lost 0 bases and the V segment lost 5 bases, leaving 4 bases of the junction unmatched. Germline V lookup: CDR1 MDHEN, CDR2 SYDVKM. The CDR3 loop spans 15 amino acids. CDR3 in DNA: TGTGCCAGCAGTGCTAGCGGCCGCTCCTACAATGAGCAGTTCTTC. It is translated as CASSASGRSYNEQFF.

This clone appeared once. The V call is TRBV6-5, the J call TRBJ1-1; D is ambiguous. With 0 bases removed from V and 1 base from J, the gap between germline ends came to 9 bases. The CDR3 is 15 residues long. Germline assignment: CDR1 MNHEY and CDR2 SVGAGI. The CDR3 protein is CASSYSVGGNTEAFF. CDR3 sequence (DNA): TGTGCCAGCAGTTACTCAGTTGGAGGGAACACTGAAGCTTTCTTT.

The chain is built from TRBV29-1 and TRBJ2-6; 8 bases are shared with TRBD1. The V and J ends lost 7 bases and 1 base, in that order; junction bases with no gene match: 9. Germline CDR1 and CDR2: SQVTM and ANQGSEA. This CDR3 is built from 16 residues. The CDR3 bases are TGCAGCGGAAACCGGGACAGGTTGTCTGGGGCCAACGTCCTGACTTTC. It specifies CSGNRDRLSGANVLTF.

The chain carries TRBV12-5 and TRBJ2-3; 10 positions agree with TRBD2. The CDR3 covers 16 residues. Germline V CDR1 and CDR2: LGHNT, FRNRAP. V lost 7 bases, J lost 1 base, and 8 bases stayed unmatched. The CDR3: CASARTSGLRTDTQYF. Here the CDR3 DNA reads TGTGCTAGTGCTCGGACTAGCGGCCTACGCACAGATACGCAGTATTTT.

This clone appeared a few times. The chain links TRBV6-1 to TRBJ2-2, with a tentative D call TRBD2 (6 bases). There are 15 residues in the CDR3. Germline CDR1 and CDR2: MNHNS and SASEGT. Trimming removed 0 bases from V and 1 base from J, with 6 bases in between. CDR3 in amino acids: CASSEASGNTGELFF. The CDR3 region has the DNA TGTGCCAGCAGTGAAGCTAGCGGGAACACCGGGGAGCTGTTTTTT.

The chain employs TRBV11-2 and TRBJ2-2, with D hard to call. The germline gives CDR1 SGHAT, CDR2 FQNNGV. The CDR3 is 13 amino acids. The V and J ends lost 5 bases and 4 bases respectively, with 8 bases between them. CDR3 in DNA: TGTGCCAGCAGCCAAGGTGTCACCGGGGAGCTGTTTTTT. This codes for CASSQGVTGELFF.

The V and J genes are TRBV11-3 and TRBJ2-5, with D possibly called TRBD1 or TRBD2 (5 bases each). CDR1 is SGHNT, CDR2 YENEEA, per germline. The CDR3 length is 14 residues. Trimming took off 1 base at V and 3 bases at J, with 9 bases between the two ends. The CDR3: CASSLGGTEETQYF. In DNA form, the CDR3 reads TGTGCCAGCAGCTTAGGTGGGACGGAAGAGACCCAGTACTTC.

The J gene is TRBJ1-5, the V gene TRBV6-5; 8 positions match TRBD1. After removal of 5 bases from V and 6 bases from J, the junction contained 9 bases not matched to a gene. The CDR3 extends over 15 amino acids. Germline V gene lookup returns CDR1 MNHEY and CDR2 SVGAGI. The CDR3 DNA follows: TGTGCCAGCAGTAGAGACAGGGGAGGCGGTCAGCCCCAGCATTTT. Translation gives CASSRDRGGGQPQHF.

The rearrangement joins TRBV27 to TRBJ1-6; D perhaps matches TRBD1 (5 bases). Trimming stripped 6 bases from V and 7 bases from J, with 13 bases between. Germline CDR1 and CDR2: MNHEY and SMNVEV (reference sequence). The CDR3 sequence is 14 residues long. The CDR3 nucleotides are TGTGCCAGCAGGCAGGGCCCAACCAATTCACCCCTCCACTTT. Protein product: CASRQGPTNSPLHF.

The V gene is TRBV19, the J gene TRBJ1-5; 7 nucleotides align to TRBD1. CDR3 length: 14 amino acids. Trimming cost V 4 bases and J 5 bases; bases outside gene matches: 5. Per germline, CDR1 LNHDA and CDR2 SQIVND (reference sequence). Written as DNA, the CDR3 is TGTGCCAGTAGTACGAACAGGGGCGATCAGCCCCAGCATTTT. Amino acid sequence: CASSTNRGDQPQHF. Supplemented by reference TRBV19 and TRBJ1-5, the full variable domain reads DGGITQSPKYLFRKEGQNVTLSCEQNLNHDAMYWYRQDPGQGLRLIYYSQIVNDFQKGDIAEGYSVSREKKESFPLTVTSAQKNPTAFYLCASSTNRGDQPQHFGDGTRLSIL.

The chain employs TRBV11-2 and TRBJ2-1; 11 positions match TRBD1. The V and J ends lost 1 base and 10 bases, in that order; junction bases with no gene match: 6. The germline V gene has CDR1 SGHAT and CDR2 FQNNGV. The CDR3 consists of 15 residues. The CDR3 DNA sequence: TGTGCCAGCAGCTTAGGGACAGGGGGCCGATGGGAGCAGTTCTTC. This encodes CASSLGTGGRWEQFF. The variable domain in full, with the rest retrieved from reference TRBV11-2 and TRBJ2-1, is EAGVAQSPRYKIIEKRQSVAFWCNPISGHATLYWYQQILGQGPKLLIQFQNNGVVDDSQLPKDRFSAERLKGVDSTLKIQPAKLEDSAVYLCASSLGTGGRWEQFFGPGTRLTVL.

This chain links TRBV4-2 with TRBJ1-5; possible D gene TRBD1, 6 bases. The CDR3 has 13 amino acids. Per the germline V gene, CDR1 is LGHNA and CDR2 is YNFKEQ. Trimming stripped 5 bases from V and 5 bases from J, with 10 bases between. The CDR3 is CASSTNRDQPQHF. The CDR3 region has the DNA TGTGCCAGCAGCACCAACAGGGATCAGCCCCAGCATTTT.

J is TRBJ2-2 and V is TRBV27; 8 bases are shared with TRBD2. The CDR3 has 14 residues. The trim removed 6 bases at V and 5 bases at J, leaving 5 bases unmatched. Germline V gene lookup returns CDR1 MNHEY and CDR2 SMNVEV (reference sequence). The CDR3 spells CASRSGGRTGELFF. CDR3 coding DNA: TGTGCCAGCAGGTCGGGAGGGCGGACCGGGGAGCTGTTTTTT.

The CDR3 reads CASSPPSGSTDTQYF. In DNA form, the CDR3 reads TGCGCCAGCAGCCCCCCTAGCGGGAGTACAGATACGCAGTATTTT. V gene TRBV5-1 combines with J gene TRBJ2-3; 10 positions match TRBD2. V lost 4 bases and J lost 3; bases outside the gene matches: 5. Germline CDR1 and CDR2: SGHRS and YFSETQ. The CDR3 runs 15 residues.

This clone was counted between two and nine times. The V call is TRBV5-6, the J call TRBJ2-7, with 9 nucleotides matching TRBD2. The CDR3 spans 15 residues. Germline loops: CDR1 SGHDT, CDR2 YYEEEE. Trimming at V came to 2 bases and at J to 2 bases, leaving 5 bases not matched to a gene. Written as DNA, the CDR3 is TGTGCCAGCAGCTTATGGGGCGGGAGGGCCTACGAGCAGTACTTC. It yields the protein CASSLWGGRAYEQYF.

The chain uses TRBV5-1 and TRBJ2-3; 7 bases agree with TRBD2. Trimming at V came to 1 base and at J to 2 bases, leaving 10 bases not matched to a gene. Germline V gene lookup returns CDR1 SGHRS and CDR2 YFSETQ. CDR3 length: 17 residues. CDR3: CASSLSGGKGTTDTQYF. CDR3 sequence (DNA): TGCGCCAGCAGCTTGTCGGGGGGAAAGGGAACCACAGATACGCAGTATTTT.